This TCR beta chain was recorded in a study of T-cell reconstitution after alpha-beta-depleted transplantation in children. The study, taken as a whole, reports: Reportedly, alpha-beta T cells present about two months post-transplant originated from several hundred expanded clones of graft origin. Fresh T-cell production supplied most of the T-cell counts and diversity seen one year after transplant. It was surviving recipient T cells and thymic progenitors that gave some patients high TCRbeta diversity at day 60.

Researchers prepared the TCRbeta library using unique molecular identifiers, the study reports. Via MiXCR, TCRdb re-called the PCR reads, giving one row per CDR3 protein. The table includes fewer than 700,000 distinct CDR3 sequences, approximately 12% detected once. About this clonotype: Its antigen remains unidentified.

V lost 5 bases to trimming and J lost 4 bases, with 18 bases between them. Germline CDR1 and CDR2: MGHDK and SYGVNS. This CDR3 region has 16 residues. Sequencing was performed on PBMCs, mostly from graft donor cells, taken 360 days after TCRalphabeta/CD19-depleted stem cell transplant. The clonotype originates from a male patient between 5 and 17 years old who had a stem cell transplant for acute myeloid leukemia, so the T cells may come from the graft donor. This chain joins TRBV25-1 and TRBJ2-1, with D possibly being TRBD2 (7 bases). This CDR3 reads CASSFTGGHAYNEQFF. CDR3 DNA sequence: TGTGCCAGCAGTTTCACGGGGGGACATGCGTACAATGAGCAGTTCTTC. Together with reference TRBV25-1 and TRBJ2-1, the CDR3 gives the full variable domain: EADIYQTPRYLVIGTGKKITLECSQTMGHDKMYWYQQDPGMELHLIHYSYGVNSTEKGDLSSESTVSRIRTEHFPLTLESARPSHTSQYLCASSFTGGHAYNEQFFGPGTRLTVL.